The 30 T cell receptor beta chains given below trace back to one sample, sequenced in a study of CDR3 diversity in severe acne. TCRdb ran MiXCR on the PCR reads and lists one entry per CDR3 protein. This table has some 85,000 distinct CDR3 sequences, approximately 54% appearing once. Sequencing was performed on blood. The receptors come from a male donor with severe acne vulgaris.

The table lists this clonotype with many counts. The chain combines TRBV12-3 or TRBV12-4 with TRBJ1-6; 8 nucleotides line up with TRBD1. This CDR3 is built from 16 residues. V lost 6 bases, J lost 7 bases, and 11 bases stayed unmatched. The CDR3 DNA reads TGTGCCAGCAGCCCTCACGGACAGGGCCCGAATTCACCCCTCCACTTT. It codes for CASSPHGQGPNSPLHF.

The rearrangement joins TRBV20-1 to TRBJ1-2; D is unclear. The germline gives CDR1 DFQATT, CDR2 SNEGSKA (reference sequence). Trimming took off 1 base at V and 2 bases at J, with 8 bases between the two ends. This CDR3 spans 13 amino acids. The chain's CDR3 is CSARGGFNYGYTF. In nucleotides, the CDR3 is TGCAGTGCTAGAGGCGGATTCAACTATGGCTACACCTTC.

The CDR3 here is CASSFPGPNEKLFF. The CDR3 DNA reads as TGTGCCAGCAGCTTTCCGGGACCTAATGAAAAACTGTTTTTT. The chain has TRBV7-2 and TRBJ1-4; TRBD1 might be the D (5 bases). Germline CDR1 SGHTA, CDR2 FQGNSA. This CDR3 has 14 residues. V was clipped by 3 bases and J by 3 bases, with 8 bases between them. Using reference TRBV7-2 and TRBJ1-4 for the parts outside the CDR3, the full variable domain is GAGVSQSPSNKVTEKGKDVELRCDPISGHTALYWYRQSLGQGLEFLIYFQGNSAPDKSGLPSDRFSAERTGGSVSTLTIQRTQQEDSAVYLCASSFPGPNEKLFFGSGTQLSVL.

The chain uses TRBV6-1 and TRBJ2-1, with D perhaps matching TRBD2 (6 bases). Trimming took off 6 bases at V and 2 bases at J, with 11 bases between the two ends. The CDR3 is made up of 14 amino acids. The V gene's germline CDR1 is MNHNS and CDR2 SASEGT. The CDR3 spells CASRLSGAYNEQFF. The CDR3 DNA reads as TGTGCCAGCAGACTTAGCGGAGCCTACAATGAGCAGTTCTTC.

This clonotype has a handful of counts. This chain connects TRBV7-2 to TRBJ2-5; D may correspond to TRBD1 or TRBD2 (5 bases each). Germline-derived CDR1 and CDR2 are SGHTA and FQGNSA. The V and J ends lost 2 bases and 3 bases respectively, with 16 bases between them. The CDR3 is 16 residues long. CDR3: CASSLWVVGAEETQYF. The DNA for the CDR3 is TGTGCCAGCAGCTTATGGGTGGTCGGGGCGGAAGAGACCCAGTACTTC.

This clonotype was seen ten or more times. The rearrangement links TRBV20-1 to TRBJ2-1, with a tentative D call TRBD1 (6 bases). V was trimmed by 7 bases and J by 8 bases, leaving 18 bases between them. Germline V gene data show CDR1 as DFQATT and CDR2 as SNEGSKA (reference sequence). CDR3 size: 13 residues. The CDR3 coding sequence is TGCAGTGTCTCCGGGACAAATTTTTATGAGCAGTTCTTC. It translates to CSVSGTNFYEQFF.

This chain links TRBV5-1 with TRBJ2-7, with 11 bases identical to TRBD1. This CDR3 region has 15 residues. CDR1 is SGHRS, CDR2 YFSETQ, per germline. The V gene end was trimmed by 4 bases and the J gene end by 4 bases; junction bases not matched to a gene: 7. The CDR3 bases are TGCGCCAGCAGCCGGATCGGACAGGGGGCTTACGAGCAGTACTTC. Protein sequence: CASSRIGQGAYEQYF.

This CDR3 reads CAWSVFSNQPQHF. The CDR3, as DNA: TGTGCCTGGAGTGTCTTCAGCAATCAGCCCCAGCATTTT. V and J are TRBV25-1 and TRBJ1-5; D gene uncertain. The V gene's germline CDR1 is MGHDK and CDR2 SYGVNS. Between the trimmed V and J ends, which lost 11 bases and 1 base, there was a span of 12 bases. CDR3 length: 13 amino acids.

This clonotype was seen ten or more times. The rearrangement links TRBV7-9 to TRBJ2-3; 7 positions match TRBD1. The CDR3 extends over 15 amino acids. Trimming at V came to 1 base and at J to 3 bases, leaving 4 bases not matched to a gene. Germline values: CDR1 SEHNR, CDR2 FQNEAQ (reference sequence). The CDR3 sequence: CASSLGTGETDTQYF. The CDR3 bases are TGTGCCAGCAGCTTAGGAACAGGGGAGACAGATACGCAGTATTTT. The whole variable domain, remainder taken from reference TRBV7-9 and TRBJ2-3, is DTGVSQNPRHKITKRGQNVTFRCDPISEHNRLYWYRQTLGQGPEFLTYFQNEAQLEKSRLLSDRFSAERPKGSFSTLEIQRTEQGDSAMYLCASSLGTGETDTQYFGPGTRLTVL.

J is TRBJ1-1 and V is TRBV10-3; a weak D match, TRBD1 (5 bases). V gave up 8 bases and J gave up 1 base, with 11 bases separating them. The CDR3 consists of 13 residues. Looked up from germline, CDR1 is ENHRY and CDR2 is SYGVKD. The CDR3: CAIGRGENTEAFF. The CDR3 region has the DNA TGTGCCATCGGGCGAGGGGAGAACACTGAAGCTTTCTTT.

The chain recombines TRBV6-5 with TRBJ1-1; the D gene is possibly TRBD1 (6 bases). The germline CDR1 and CDR2 sequences are MNHEY and SVGAGI. The CDR3 runs to 17 residues. Trimming took off 6 bases at V and 3 bases at J, with 23 bases between the two ends. CDR3 coding DNA: TGTGCCAGCAGAGTCTCAGCTGACAGGCTGCGGGACACTGAAGCTTTCTTT. Its translation: CASRVSADRLRDTEAFF.

This clonotype is deemed medium-sized. The chain couples TRBV4-2 to TRBJ1-2; D not resolved. This CDR3 comprises 12 residues. From germline, CDR1 is LGHNA and CDR2 YNFKEQ. V lost 0 bases to trimming and J lost 2 bases, with 1 base between them. The CDR3 region is CASSQENYGYTF. The CDR3 nucleotides read TGTGCCAGCAGCCAAGAGAACTATGGCTACACCTTC.

This chain links TRBV25-1 with TRBJ2-1; the D is unclear. This CDR3 comprises 18 residues. The germline CDR1 and CDR2 sequences are MGHDK and SYGVNS. Trimming shortened V by 2 bases and J by 1 base, and 18 bases separated the two germline ends. The CDR3 DNA reads as TGTGCCAGCAGTGAACCTGATTCGACACGGGTTTCCTACAATGAGCAGTTCTTC. Translation: CASSEPDSTRVSYNEQFF.

The gene calls are TRBV5-1 and TRBJ2-1; TRBD2 agrees at 12 bases. J gave up 8 bases and V 7 bases, and 13 bases lay outside the gene matches. Germline V gives CDR1 SGHRS, CDR2 YFSETQ. This CDR3 contains 16 residues. CDR3 in amino acids: CASAPALAGGVHEQFF. CDR3 nucleotides: TGCGCCAGCGCTCCCGCCCTAGCGGGGGGGGTCCATGAGCAGTTCTTC.

As for this clonotype: Relative to the germline gene, one junction end is altered; a read error may explain this. The V call is TRBV12-3 or TRBV12-4, the J call TRBJ1-5, with no clear D. The CDR3 runs 13 residues. The CDR3 loop reads CAGSYGGNQPQHF. In nucleotides, the CDR3 is TGTGCCGGCAGTTACGGGGGCAATCAGCCCCAGCATTTT.

Written as DNA, the CDR3 is TGTGCCAGCAACTTTCCAGCGGGAGGACCCCAAGAGACCCAGTACTTC. Its translation is CASNFPAGGPQETQYF. This chain connects TRBV2 to TRBJ2-5, with 9 bases that match TRBD2. The CDR3 is made up of 16 amino acids. Germline V gene lookup returns CDR1 SNHLY and CDR2 FYNNEI. V lost 7 bases and J lost 1; bases outside the gene matches: 10.

The V and J genes are TRBV7-9 and TRBJ2-1; 10 bases map to TRBD2. The CDR3 is made up of 17 amino acids. The germline V gene encodes CDR1 SEHNR and CDR2 FQNEAQ (reference sequence). The junction had 9 bases not matched to a gene; V was cut back by 2 bases and J by 5 bases. This CDR3 reads CASSLNLLAGVDNEQFF. DNA of the CDR3: TGTGCCAGCAGCTTAAATTTGCTAGCGGGAGTAGACAATGAGCAGTTCTTC.

The chain couples TRBV20-1 to TRBJ2-7; 7 nucleotides match TRBD2. Germline lookup yields CDR1 DFQATT and CDR2 SNEGSKA (reference sequence). CDR3 length: 14 amino acids. Trimming at V came to 2 bases and at J to 1 base, leaving 5 bases not matched to a gene. The DNA for the CDR3 is TGCAGTGCTAGACACAGCGGGAAGTCCTACGAGCAGTACTTC. Translated, it gives CSARHSGKSYEQYF.

The genes are TRBV2 and TRBJ1-2; D is ambiguous. V was pared by 11 bases and J by 1 base, with 14 bases between. The germline V gene encodes CDR1 SNHLY and CDR2 FYNNEI. This CDR3 is 13 amino acids long. The CDR3 DNA is TGTGCCCAGCAAGTTACAGTTAACTATGGCTACACCTTC. Its protein is CAQQVTVNYGYTF.

CDR3 nucleotide sequence: TGTGCCAGCACCGCGTCTAGGGGGGAGACCCAGTACTTC. It codes for CASTASRGETQYF. This chain joins TRBV7-2 and TRBJ2-5, with D possibly TRBD1 on 6 matching bases. V lost 7 bases to trimming and J lost 5 bases, with 14 bases between them. The CDR3 has 13 residues. The germline V gene has CDR1 SGHTA and CDR2 FQGNSA.

There are a few counts of this clonotype. V gene TRBV6-1 combines with J gene TRBJ2-5; a possible D gene is TRBD2 (5 bases). The germline V gene encodes CDR1 MNHNS and CDR2 SASEGT. The CDR3 has 15 residues. V lost 5 bases and J lost 4, with 17 bases in between. The CDR3 nucleotides are TGTGCCAGCAGTTCCGGAGCGGTAGAGATAGAGACCCAGTACTTC. It is translated as CASSSGAVEIETQYF.

This clonotype occurred many times. This chain uses TRBV10-2 with TRBJ2-7; 12 nucleotides match TRBD2. V lost 6 bases and J lost 1; bases outside the gene matches: 4. The CDR3 is made up of 15 amino acids. Germline V lookup: CDR1 WSHSY, CDR2 SAAADI. The CDR3 protein is CASSLAGGPSYEQYV. The CDR3, as DNA: TGCGCCAGCAGCCTAGCGGGAGGGCCTTCCTACGAGCAGTACGTC.

This sequence joins TRBV28 and TRBJ1-4, with D uncertain. The CDR3 covers 11 residues. V lost 7 bases and J lost 14, with 14 bases in between. The germline CDR1 and CDR2 sequences are MDHEN and SYDVKM. Written as DNA, the CDR3 is TGTGCCAGCACGGGAGGGATAGGCCTGTTTTTT. It encodes CASTGGIGLFF.

At least ten counts were recorded for this clonotype. DNA for the CDR3: TGTGCCAGTAGTATGTCTGGAGCGGGAGGTAATGAGCAGTTCTTC. It yields the protein CASSMSGAGGNEQFF. The gene calls are TRBV19 and TRBJ2-1; 9 bases fit TRBD2. V lost 3 bases, J lost 7 bases, and 7 bases stayed unmatched. The CDR3 extends over 15 amino acids. Per the germline V gene, CDR1 is LNHDA and CDR2 is SQIVND (reference sequence). The variable domain in full, with the rest retrieved from reference TRBV19 and TRBJ2-1, is DGGITQSPKYLFRKEGQNVTLSCEQNLNHDAMYWYRQDPGQGLRLIYYSQIVNDFQKGDIAEGYSVSREKKESFPLTVTSAQKNPTAFYLCASSMSGAGGNEQFFGPGTRLTVL.

In this sample, this clonotype turned up once. The chain has TRBV29-1 and TRBJ1-1, with a weak D call TRBD1 (6 bases). The germline V and J ends were trimmed by 7 bases and 0 bases, with 15 bases remaining between them. Germline V gene lookup returns CDR1 SQVTM and CDR2 ANQGSEA. The CDR3 spans 14 residues. CDR3 residues: CSAARGPMNTEAFF. CDR3 coding DNA: TGCAGCGCGGCCAGGGGACCCATGAACACTGAAGCTTTCTTT.

A word on this clonotype: One junction end does not reproduce the germline sequence, and a read error may be involved. This sequence joins TRBV9 and TRBJ2-1; 8 bases fit TRBD2. Germline CDR1 SGDLS, CDR2 YYNGEE. The length of the CDR3 is 17 residues. The CDR3 nucleotides are TGTGCCAGCAGCGTAGAGGGCGGGGGGAGCTCCTACAATGAGCAGTGCTTC. Encoded protein: CASSVEGGGSSYNEQCF.

This clonotype was observed many times. Here the CDR3 omits its conserved ending phenylalanine or tryptophan, so a read error is the likely source. The limits of the CDR3 on the DNA are not certain, so only TCRdb's listed CDR3 is given. The J gene is TRBJ2-7, the V gene TRBV9; the tabulated D call, TRBD2, remains unverified against the DNA. The germline gives CDR1 SGDLS, CDR2 YYNGEE. Counting both end residues, the CDR3 totals 9 amino acids. The CDR3 loop reads CASSVGLAK.

The genes are TRBV15 and TRBJ2-7; a possible D gene is TRBD1 (6 bases). V was clipped by 1 base and J by 3 bases, with 13 bases between them. Germline CDR1 and CDR2: LNHNV and YYDKDF (reference sequence). CDR3 length: 15 amino acids. The CDR3 coding sequence is TGTGCCACCAGCAGAGCTCCGGGACACGACTACGAGCAGTACTTC. Its translation: CATSRAPGHDYEQYF.

This clonotype was recorded once. The rearrangement uses TRBV20-1 and TRBJ1-2; 9 nucleotides agree with TRBD1. V was pared by 5 bases and J by 6 bases, with 7 bases of the junction left unmatched. CDR3 length: 13 residues. CDR1 and CDR2 from the germline V gene are DFQATT and SNEGSKA (reference sequence). The CDR3 coding sequence is TGCAGTGCTCAAACCCGGACAGGGGATGGCTACACCTTC. Encoded protein: CSAQTRTGDGYTF.

This clonotype was detected only a few times. The DNA for the CDR3 is TGTGCCAGCAGGCCCGCTACTGAAGCTTTCTTT. It is translated as CASRPATEAFF. The rearrangement uses TRBV11-2 and TRBJ1-1; D gene uncertain. V gave up 6 bases and J gave up 5 bases, with 7 bases separating them. The CDR3 contains 11 residues. Germline V gene data show CDR1 as SGHAT and CDR2 as FQNNGV.